In its sample, the clone carrying this TCR beta chain was seen a few times. What it binds is unknown. The CDR3 consists of 11 residues. The V gene lost 1 base and the J gene lost 3 bases, with 4 bases spanning the gap. Germline V gene sequence: CDR1 GTSNPN, CDR2 SVGIG (reference sequence). This entry belongs to a study of naive and memory T cell subsets. Study outcomes and limitations: Over 85% of naive TCR sequences appeared only once after error correction, unlike memory subsets. In CD4 and CD8 cells, diversity dropped from naive through EMRA.

An equimolar mix of two oligonucleotides served as the beta constant-region primer for TRBC1 and TRBC2. Four rounds of PCR amplified the ligated cDNA using nested alpha and beta constant-region primers plus SP2. TCRdb re-called the UMI-ligation and nested PCR reads through MiXCR, storing one row per CDR3 protein. Here the sample spans over 75,000 distinct CDR3 sequences, roughly 13% being singletons. The sequenced material came from central memory CD4+ T cells from blood. The clonotype comes from a human donor in good health. This chain connects TRBV30 to TRBJ2-7; D is uncertain. CDR3 nucleotide sequence: TGTGCCTGGAGTGACTACTACGAGCAGTACTTC. It encodes CAWSDYYEQYF.